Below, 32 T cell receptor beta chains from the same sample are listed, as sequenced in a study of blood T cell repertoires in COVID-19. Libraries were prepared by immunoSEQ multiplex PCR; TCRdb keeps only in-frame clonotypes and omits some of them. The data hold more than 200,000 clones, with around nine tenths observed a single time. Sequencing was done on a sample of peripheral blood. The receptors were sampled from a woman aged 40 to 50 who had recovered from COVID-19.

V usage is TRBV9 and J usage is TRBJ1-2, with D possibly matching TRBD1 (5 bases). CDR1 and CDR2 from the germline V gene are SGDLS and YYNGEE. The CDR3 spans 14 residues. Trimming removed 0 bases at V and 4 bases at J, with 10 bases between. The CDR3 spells CASSVGSGSYGYTF. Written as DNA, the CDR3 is TGTGCCAGCAGCGTAGGCTCAGGGTCCTATGGCTACACCTTC.

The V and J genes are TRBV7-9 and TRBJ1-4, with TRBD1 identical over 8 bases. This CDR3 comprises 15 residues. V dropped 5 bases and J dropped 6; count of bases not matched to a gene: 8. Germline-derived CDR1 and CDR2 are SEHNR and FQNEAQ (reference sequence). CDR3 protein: CASSPQDRDYEKLFF. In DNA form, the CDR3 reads TGTGCCAGCAGCCCCCAGGACAGGGATTATGAAAAACTGTTTTTT.

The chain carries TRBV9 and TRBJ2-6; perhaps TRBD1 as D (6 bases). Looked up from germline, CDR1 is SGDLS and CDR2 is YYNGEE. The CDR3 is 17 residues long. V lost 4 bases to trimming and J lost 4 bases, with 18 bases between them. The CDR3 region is CASSRTAYDSGANVLTF. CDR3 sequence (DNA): TGTGCCAGCAGCCGGACAGCTTACGACTCCGGGGCCAACGTCCTGACTTTC.

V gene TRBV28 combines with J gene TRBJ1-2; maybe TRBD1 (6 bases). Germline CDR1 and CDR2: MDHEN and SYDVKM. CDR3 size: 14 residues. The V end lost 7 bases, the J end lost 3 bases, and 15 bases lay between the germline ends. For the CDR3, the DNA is TGTGCCAGCATGAGGGGGAATAGGGACTATGGCTACACCTTC. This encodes CASMRGNRDYGYTF.

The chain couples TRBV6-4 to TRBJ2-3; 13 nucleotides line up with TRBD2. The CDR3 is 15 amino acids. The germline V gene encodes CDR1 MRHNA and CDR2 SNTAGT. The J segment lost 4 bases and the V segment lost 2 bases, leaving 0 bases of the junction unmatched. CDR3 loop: CASSDGTSGADTQYF. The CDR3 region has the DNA TGTGCCAGCAGTGACGGGACTAGCGGGGCAGATACGCAGTATTTT.

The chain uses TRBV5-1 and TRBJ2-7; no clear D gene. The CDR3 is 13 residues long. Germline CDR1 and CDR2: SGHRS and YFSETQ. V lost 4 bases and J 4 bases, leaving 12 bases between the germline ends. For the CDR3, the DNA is TGCGCCAGCAGCGAGCAAGTCGCGTACGAGCAGTACTTC. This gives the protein CASSEQVAYEQYF.

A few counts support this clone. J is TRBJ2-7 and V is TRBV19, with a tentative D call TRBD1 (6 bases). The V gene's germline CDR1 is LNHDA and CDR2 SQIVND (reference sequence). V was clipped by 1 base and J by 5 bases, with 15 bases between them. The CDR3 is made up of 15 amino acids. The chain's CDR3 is CASSIGRQGRNEQYF. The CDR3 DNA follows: TGTGCCAGTAGTATAGGTCGGCAGGGGAGAAACGAGCAGTACTTC.

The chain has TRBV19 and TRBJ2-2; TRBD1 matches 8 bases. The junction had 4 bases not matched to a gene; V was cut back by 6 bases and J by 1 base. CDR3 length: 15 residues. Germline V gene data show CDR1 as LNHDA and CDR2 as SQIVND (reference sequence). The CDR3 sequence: CASSGTGRNTGELFF. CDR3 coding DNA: TGTGCCAGTAGCGGGACAGGACGGAACACCGGGGAGCTGTTTTTT. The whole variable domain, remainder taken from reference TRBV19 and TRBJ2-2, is DGGITQSPKYLFRKEGQNVTLSCEQNLNHDAMYWYRQDPGQGLRLIYYSQIVNDFQKGDIAEGYSVSREKKESFPLTVTSAQKNPTAFYLCASSGTGRNTGELFFGEGSRLTVL.

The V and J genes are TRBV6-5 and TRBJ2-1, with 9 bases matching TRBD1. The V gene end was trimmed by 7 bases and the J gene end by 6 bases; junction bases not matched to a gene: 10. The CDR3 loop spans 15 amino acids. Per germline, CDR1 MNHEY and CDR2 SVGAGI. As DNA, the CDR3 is TGTGCCAGCACCCGTCCCGGGACAGGGACCAATGAGCAGTTCTTC. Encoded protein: CASTRPGTGTNEQFF.

The DNA of the CDR3 is TGTGCCAGCAGCCGCGCAGGGAGGGGAGCCTCTTTGGCCGGGGAGCTGTTTTTT. It is translated as CASSRAGRGASLAGELFF. The chain combines TRBV7-9 with TRBJ2-2; 7 nucleotides match TRBD2. This CDR3 is built from 18 residues. CDR1 is SEHNR, CDR2 FQNEAQ, per germline (reference sequence). Trimming took 5 bases from V and 6 from J; bases not matched to a gene: 18.

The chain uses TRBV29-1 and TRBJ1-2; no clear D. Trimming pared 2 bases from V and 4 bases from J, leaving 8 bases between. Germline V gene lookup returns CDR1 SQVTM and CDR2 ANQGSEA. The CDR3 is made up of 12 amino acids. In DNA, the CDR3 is TGCAGCGTTGAAAGGCCAGGCTATGGCTACACCTTC. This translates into CSVERPGYGYTF.

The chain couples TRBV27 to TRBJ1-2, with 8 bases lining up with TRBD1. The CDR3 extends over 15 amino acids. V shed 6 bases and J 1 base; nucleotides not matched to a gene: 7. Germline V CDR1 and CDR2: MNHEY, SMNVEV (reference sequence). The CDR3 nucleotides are TGTGCCAGCAGCTCGCCAGGGGGCGGTAACTATGGCTACACCTTC. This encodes CASSSPGGGNYGYTF.

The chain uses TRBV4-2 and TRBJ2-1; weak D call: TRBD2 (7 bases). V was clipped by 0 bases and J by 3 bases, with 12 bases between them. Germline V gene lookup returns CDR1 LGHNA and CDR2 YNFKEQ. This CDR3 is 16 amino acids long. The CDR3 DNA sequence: TGTGCCAGCAGCCAAGATAGGAGGGGGGGCTACAATGAGCAGTTCTTC. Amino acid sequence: CASSQDRRGGYNEQFF.

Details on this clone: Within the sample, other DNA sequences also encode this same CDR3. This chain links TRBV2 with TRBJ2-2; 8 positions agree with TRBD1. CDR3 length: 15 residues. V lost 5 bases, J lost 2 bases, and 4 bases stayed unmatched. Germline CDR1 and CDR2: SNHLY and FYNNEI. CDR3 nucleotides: TGTGCCAGCAGTAGGACAGGGCTCAACACCGGGGAGCTGTTTTTT. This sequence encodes CASSRTGLNTGELFF.

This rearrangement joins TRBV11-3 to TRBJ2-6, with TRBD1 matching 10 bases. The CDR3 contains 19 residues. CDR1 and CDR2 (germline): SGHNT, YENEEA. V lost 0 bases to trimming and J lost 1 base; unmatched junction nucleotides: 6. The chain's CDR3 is CASSLDMRQGASGANVLTF. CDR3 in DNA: TGTGCCAGCAGCTTAGATATGCGACAGGGGGCTTCTGGGGCCAACGTCCTGACTTTC.

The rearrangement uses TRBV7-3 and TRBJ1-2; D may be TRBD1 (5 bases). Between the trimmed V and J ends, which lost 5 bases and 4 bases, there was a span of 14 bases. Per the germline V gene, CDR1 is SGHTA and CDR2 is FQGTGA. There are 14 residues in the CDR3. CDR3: CASSPRAGGYGYTF. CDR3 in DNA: TGTGCCAGCAGCCCTCGGGCGGGGGGCTATGGCTACACCTTC.

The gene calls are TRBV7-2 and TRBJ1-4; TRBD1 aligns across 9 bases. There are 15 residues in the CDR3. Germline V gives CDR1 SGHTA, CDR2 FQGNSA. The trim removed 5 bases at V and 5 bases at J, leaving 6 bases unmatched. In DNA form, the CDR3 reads TGTGCCAGCAGCCCTCCGACAGGGGGGAATGAAAAACTGTTTTTT. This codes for CASSPPTGGNEKLFF.

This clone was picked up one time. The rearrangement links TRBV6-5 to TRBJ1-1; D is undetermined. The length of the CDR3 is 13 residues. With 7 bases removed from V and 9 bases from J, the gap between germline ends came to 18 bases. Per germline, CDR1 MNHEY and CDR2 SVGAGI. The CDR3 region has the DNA TGTGCCAGCATTACGAACGGGAGAACTAAAGCTTTCTTT. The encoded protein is CASITNGRTKAFF.

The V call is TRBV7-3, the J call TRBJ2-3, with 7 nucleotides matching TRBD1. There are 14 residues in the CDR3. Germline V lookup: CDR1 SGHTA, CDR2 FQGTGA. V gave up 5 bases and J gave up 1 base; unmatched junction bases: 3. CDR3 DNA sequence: TGTGCCAGCAGCCGAGGACAGGGCACAGATACGCAGTATTTT. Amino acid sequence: CASSRGQGTDTQYF.

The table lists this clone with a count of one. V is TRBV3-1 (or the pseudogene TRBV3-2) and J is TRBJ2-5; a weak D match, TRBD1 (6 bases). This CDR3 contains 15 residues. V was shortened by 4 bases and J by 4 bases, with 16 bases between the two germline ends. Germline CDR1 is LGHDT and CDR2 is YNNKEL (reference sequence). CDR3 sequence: CASSRRQALGETQYF. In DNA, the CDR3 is TGTGCCAGCAGCCGCCGACAGGCACTGGGAGAGACCCAGTACTTC.

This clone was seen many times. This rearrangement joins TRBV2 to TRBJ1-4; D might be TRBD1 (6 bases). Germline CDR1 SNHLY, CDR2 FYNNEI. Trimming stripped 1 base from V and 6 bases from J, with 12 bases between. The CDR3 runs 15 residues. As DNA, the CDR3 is TGTGCCAGCAGTGAAGGGAGGGGGGGAGATGAAAAACTGTTTTTT. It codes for CASSEGRGGDEKLFF.

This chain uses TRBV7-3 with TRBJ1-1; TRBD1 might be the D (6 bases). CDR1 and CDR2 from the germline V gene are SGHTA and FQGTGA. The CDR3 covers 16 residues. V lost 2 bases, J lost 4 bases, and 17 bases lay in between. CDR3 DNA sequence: TGTGCCAGCAGCTTACGGGGGGCCCCCAGGGGCACTGAAGCTTTCTTT. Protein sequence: CASSLRGAPRGTEAFF.

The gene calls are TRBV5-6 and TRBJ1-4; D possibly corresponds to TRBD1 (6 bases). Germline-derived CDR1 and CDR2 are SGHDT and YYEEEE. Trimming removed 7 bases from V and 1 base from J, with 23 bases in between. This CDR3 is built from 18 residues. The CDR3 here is CASSSLLGGVITNEKLFF. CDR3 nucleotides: TGTGCCAGCTCCTCCCTGCTAGGGGGAGTCATAACTAATGAAAAACTGTTTTTT.

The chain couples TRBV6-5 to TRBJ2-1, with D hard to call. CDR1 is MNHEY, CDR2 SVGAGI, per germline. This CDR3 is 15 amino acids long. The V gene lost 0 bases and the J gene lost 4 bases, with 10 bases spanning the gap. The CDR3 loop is CASSYSNRLYNEQFF. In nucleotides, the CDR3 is TGTGCCAGCAGTTACTCGAACAGATTATACAATGAGCAGTTCTTC.

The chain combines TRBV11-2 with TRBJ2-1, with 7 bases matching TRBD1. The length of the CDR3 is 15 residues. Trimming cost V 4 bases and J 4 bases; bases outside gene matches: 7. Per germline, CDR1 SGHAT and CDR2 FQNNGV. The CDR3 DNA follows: TGTGCCAGCAGCTCCCCGGGACAGCCTTACAATGAGCAGTTCTTC. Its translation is CASSSPGQPYNEQFF.

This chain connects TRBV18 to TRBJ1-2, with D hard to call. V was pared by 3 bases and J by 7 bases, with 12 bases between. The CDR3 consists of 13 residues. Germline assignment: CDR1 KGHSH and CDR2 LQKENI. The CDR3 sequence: CASSPSPLFGYTF. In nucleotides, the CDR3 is TGTGCCAGCTCACCTAGCCCCCTCTTTGGCTACACCTTC.

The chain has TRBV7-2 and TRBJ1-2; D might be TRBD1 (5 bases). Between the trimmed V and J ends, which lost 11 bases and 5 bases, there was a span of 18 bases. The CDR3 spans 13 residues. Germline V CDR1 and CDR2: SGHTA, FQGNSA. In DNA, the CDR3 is TGTGCCGCTAGTCAGGGAAGGATGTATGGCTACACCTTC. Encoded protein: CAASQGRMYGYTF.

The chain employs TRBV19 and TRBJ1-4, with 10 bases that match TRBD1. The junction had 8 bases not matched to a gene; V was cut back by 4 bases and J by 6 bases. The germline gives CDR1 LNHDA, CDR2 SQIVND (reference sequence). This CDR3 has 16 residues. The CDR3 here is CASSTPLTGGYEKLFF. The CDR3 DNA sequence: TGTGCCAGTAGTACCCCTCTGACAGGGGGCTATGAAAAACTGTTTTTT.

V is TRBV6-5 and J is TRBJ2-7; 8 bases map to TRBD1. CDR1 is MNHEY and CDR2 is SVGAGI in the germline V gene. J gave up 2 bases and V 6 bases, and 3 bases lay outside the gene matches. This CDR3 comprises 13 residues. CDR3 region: CASRTTGAYEQYF. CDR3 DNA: TGTGCCAGCAGAACGACAGGGGCCTACGAGCAGTACTTC.

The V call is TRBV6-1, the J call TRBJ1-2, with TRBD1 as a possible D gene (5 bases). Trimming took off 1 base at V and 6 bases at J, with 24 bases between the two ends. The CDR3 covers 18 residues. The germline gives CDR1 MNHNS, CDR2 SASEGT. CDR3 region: CASSEGLGSRGRRDGYTF. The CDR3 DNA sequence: TGTGCCAGCAGTGAAGGGTTAGGATCAAGGGGCCGGCGAGATGGCTACACCTTC.

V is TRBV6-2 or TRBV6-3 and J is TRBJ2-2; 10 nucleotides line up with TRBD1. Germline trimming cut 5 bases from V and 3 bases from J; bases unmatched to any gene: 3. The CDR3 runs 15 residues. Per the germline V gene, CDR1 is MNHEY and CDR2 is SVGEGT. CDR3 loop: CASSGQGDHTGELFF. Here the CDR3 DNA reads TGTGCCAGCAGTGGACAGGGGGACCACACCGGGGAGCTGTTTTTT.

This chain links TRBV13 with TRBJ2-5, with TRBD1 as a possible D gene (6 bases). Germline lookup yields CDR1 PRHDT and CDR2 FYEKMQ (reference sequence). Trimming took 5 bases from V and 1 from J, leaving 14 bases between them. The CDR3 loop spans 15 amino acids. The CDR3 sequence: CASSDLQGSQETQYF. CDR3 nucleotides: TGTGCCAGCAGCGACTTACAGGGTTCCCAAGAGACCCAGTACTTC.